A single sample gave rise to the 28 T cell receptor beta chains below, sequenced in a study of blood T cell repertoires in COVID-19 (dated by TCRdb to 2020 to 2022). Library generation was performed with the immunoSEQ multiplex PCR assay. Drawn from immuneACCESS, this table holds only the in-frame rearrangements with V and J called that TCRdb kept. Clones are partly lost; checked studies trace under half to an unresolved V gene and leave the rest unexplained. The sample contains under 95,000 clones, approximately 91% of them found a single time. In total, the top ten clones hold 2.6% of the sample. Sample: peripheral blood. These TCRs come from a man aged 45-65 years with COVID-19, enrolled during active disease.

V usage is TRBV18 and J usage is TRBJ2-2; D unresolved. Trimming left V 1 base short and J 3 bases short, with 9 bases between. CDR3 length: 15 residues. Germline-derived CDR1 and CDR2 are KGHSH and LQKENI. The CDR3 sequence is CASSPQPLHTGELFF. In DNA form, the CDR3 reads TGTGCCAGCTCACCACAGCCGCTACACACCGGGGAGCTGTTTTTT.

CDR3 DNA: TGTGCCAGCAGCTTAAGCGAGCTAAATTACGAGCAGTACGTC. Amino acids: CASSLSELNYEQYV. The rearrangement joins TRBV7-2 to TRBJ2-7; D not certain. CDR3 size: 14 residues. Germline CDR1 reads SGHTA; CDR2 reads FQGNSA. V shed 2 bases and J shed 4 bases, with 12 bases lying between them.

CDR3 amino acids: CAWSWAENQPQHF. The CDR3 DNA reads TGTGCCTGGAGTTGGGCAGAGAATCAGCCCCAGCATTTT. The chain uses TRBV30 and TRBJ1-5; D is undetermined. CDR1 is GTSNPN and CDR2 is SVGIG in the germline V gene (reference sequence). Trimming removed 2 bases from V and 4 bases from J, with 9 bases in between. This CDR3 has 13 residues. The variable domain in full, with the rest retrieved from reference TRBV30 and TRBJ1-5, is SQTIHQWPATLVQPVGSPLSLECTVEGTSNPNLYWYRQAAGRGLQLLFYSVGIGQISSEVPQNLSASRPQDRQFILSSKKLLLSDSGFYLCAWSWAENQPQHFGDGTRLSIL.

This clone was counted once. V gene TRBV12-3 or TRBV12-4 combines with J gene TRBJ2-1; 7 positions match TRBD2. V dropped 4 bases and J dropped 7; count of bases not matched to a gene: 4. This CDR3 has 13 amino acids. CDR3 residues: CASSSGAGNEQFF. The CDR3 DNA follows: TGTGCCAGCAGTTCGGGAGCGGGGAATGAGCAGTTCTTC.

This clone was detected only once. V is TRBV15 and J is TRBJ1-4, with 8 bases lining up with TRBD1. V trimming: 6 bases; J trimming: 7 bases; junction bases outside the gene matches: 10. Germline V CDR1 and CDR2: LNHNV, YYDKDF (reference sequence). The CDR3 covers 15 residues. CDR3 DNA sequence: TGTGCCACCAGTCGTCCGACAGGGGAGAGTGAAAAACTGTTTTTT. It yields the protein CATSRPTGESEKLFF.

CDR3 loop: CASSSRQGGTQYF. As DNA, the CDR3 is TGTGCCAGCAGTTCTCGACAGGGGGGGACCCAGTACTTC. The rearrangement joins TRBV9 to TRBJ2-5, with 9 bases that match TRBD1. The CDR3 consists of 13 residues. The V and J ends lost 5 bases and 7 bases, in that order; junction bases with no gene match: 6. Germline V gene data show CDR1 as SGDLS and CDR2 as YYNGEE.

This chain joins TRBV5-6 and TRBJ2-3; the D gene is possibly TRBD2 (6 bases). V was shortened by 2 bases and J by 1 base, with 11 bases between the two germline ends. This CDR3 is 15 amino acids long. The germline V gene has CDR1 SGHDT and CDR2 YYEEEE. This chain's CDR3 is CASSFWGGGTDTQYF. The CDR3 region has the DNA TGTGCCAGCAGCTTCTGGGGAGGCGGCACAGATACGCAGTATTTT.

The count of this clone is one. The V call is TRBV6-5, the J call TRBJ1-1; TRBD1 is a possible D gene (6 bases). Germline values: CDR1 MNHEY, CDR2 SVGAGI. Trimming took off 7 bases at V and 1 base at J, with 10 bases between the two ends. There are 13 residues in the CDR3. This CDR3 is CASTRTENTEAFF. CDR3 coding DNA: TGTGCCAGCACCAGGACAGAGAACACTGAAGCTTTCTTT.

The chain uses TRBV11-2 and TRBJ2-7; D may be TRBD1 (6 bases). The CDR3 is 13 residues long. V lost 5 bases, J lost 1 base, and 9 bases lay in between. Germline CDR1 reads SGHAT; CDR2 reads FQNNGV. The CDR3 sequence: CASSRGQSYEQYF. The CDR3 region has the DNA TGTGCCAGCAGCCGCGGACAGTCCTACGAGCAGTACTTC. The variable domain in full, with the rest retrieved from reference TRBV11-2 and TRBJ2-7, is EAGVAQSPRYKIIEKRQSVAFWCNPISGHATLYWYQQILGQGPKLLIQFQNNGVVDDSQLPKDRFSAERLKGVDSTLKIQPAKLEDSAVYLCASSRGQSYEQYFGPGTRLTVT.

The genes are TRBV6-2 or TRBV6-3 and TRBJ2-1; perhaps TRBD1 as D (5 bases). The CDR3 extends over 13 amino acids. Germline V gene data show CDR1 as MNHEY and CDR2 as SVGEGT. The V end lost 2 bases, the J end lost 5 bases, and 7 bases lay between the germline ends. The CDR3 is CASSYGADNEQFF. CDR3 sequence (DNA): TGTGCCAGCAGTTACGGGGCAGACAATGAGCAGTTCTTC.

The rearrangement links TRBV4-2 to TRBJ2-3, with unresolved D. Germline V gives CDR1 LGHNA, CDR2 YNFKEQ. The germline V and J ends were trimmed by 0 bases and 2 bases, with 9 bases remaining between them. The CDR3 runs to 15 residues. CDR3 DNA sequence: TGTGCCAGCAGCCAAGAGAGGCGGCTCACAGATACGCAGTATTTT. This encodes CASSQERRLTDTQYF.

The chain carries TRBV21-1 and TRBJ2-1; the DNA was not used to check the table's D call, TRBD2. TRBV21-1 is deemed a pseudogene. The CDR3 extends over 14 amino acids. DNA for the CDR3: TGTGCCAGCATTCCGGGACTAGCGAACAATGAGCAGTTCTTC. Its translation: CASIPGLANNEQFF.

J is TRBJ1-4 and V is TRBV15; perhaps TRBD1 as D (5 bases). The CDR3 totals 17 residues. The germline CDR1 and CDR2 sequences are LNHNV and YYDKDF (reference sequence). Trimming shortened V by 0 bases and J by 4 bases, and 15 bases separated the two germline ends. Here the CDR3 reads CATSRDILTAYNEKLFF. CDR3 DNA sequence: TGTGCCACCAGCAGAGACATTTTGACAGCCTATAATGAAAAACTGTTTTTT.

The gene calls are TRBV7-9 and TRBJ2-3; 9 bases are a match to TRBD1. The CDR3 extends over 14 amino acids. V shed 3 bases, J shed 5 bases, and the junction held 3 bases outside the gene matches. Germline values: CDR1 SEHNR, CDR2 FQNEAQ (reference sequence). In DNA form, the CDR3 reads TGTGCCAGCAGCTTGGGACAGGGCCAAGATACGCAGTATTTT. Protein: CASSLGQGQDTQYF.

The table lists this clone with a count of one. This chain links TRBV29-1 with TRBJ1-1; 8 positions match TRBD1. This CDR3 contains 15 residues. Germline V lookup: CDR1 SQVTM, CDR2 ANQGSEA. V was pared by 6 bases and J by 1 base, with 10 bases of the junction left unmatched. CDR3 amino acids: CSVLIRDRRNTEAFF. The CDR3 DNA reads TGCAGCGTCCTGATAAGGGACAGGAGGAACACTGAAGCTTTCTTT.

This clone occurred a few times. J is TRBJ2-3 and V is TRBV7-3; maybe TRBD2 (6 bases). The CDR3 has 14 amino acids. Per germline, CDR1 SGHTA and CDR2 FQGTGA. V lost 2 bases, J lost 6 bases, and 12 bases lay in between. CDR3 bases: TGTGCCAGCAGCTTAGGGGGAGGAGCGGATACGCAGTATTTT. As protein: CASSLGGGADTQYF. Full variable domain (remainder filled in from reference TRBV7-3 and TRBJ2-3): GAGVSQTPSNKVTEKGKYVELRCDPISGHTALYWYRQSLGQGPEFLIYFQGTGAADDSGLPNDRFFAVRPEGSVSTLKIQRTERGDSAVYLCASSLGGGADTQYFGPGTRLTVL.

The V gene is TRBV6-4, the J gene TRBJ2-1, with 11 bases matching TRBD2. This CDR3 has 16 residues. From germline, CDR1 is MRHNA and CDR2 SNTAGT. V lost 1 base to trimming and J lost 2 bases; unmatched junction nucleotides: 1. CDR3 region: CASSDLAGGPYNEQFF. The DNA of the CDR3 is TGTGCCAGCAGTGACTTAGCGGGAGGGCCCTACAATGAGCAGTTCTTC.

V gene TRBV4-3 combines with J gene TRBJ2-1; the match to TRBD2 covers 9 bases. CDR3 length: 19 amino acids. Germline assignment: CDR1 LGHNA and CDR2 YSLEER. J gave up 0 bases and V 3 bases, and 12 bases lay outside the gene matches. The CDR3 DNA reads as TGCGCCAGCAGCCACCTTACTAGCGGGCCCCATTTCTCCTACAATGAGCAGTTCTTC. This codes for CASSHLTSGPHFSYNEQFF.

V gene TRBV5-6 combines with J gene TRBJ2-1; 8 positions agree with TRBD1. J gave up 12 bases and V 3 bases, and 8 bases lay outside the gene matches. From germline, CDR1 is SGHDT and CDR2 YYEEEE. CDR3 length: 13 amino acids. CDR3 sequence reads: CASSSTGVPSQFF. CDR3 bases: TGTGCCAGCAGCTCGACAGGGGTTCCCTCGCAGTTCTTC.

CDR3 protein: CASSNRDRGKTQYF. The CDR3 DNA reads as TGTGCCAGCAGCAATCGGGACAGGGGAAAGACCCAGTACTTC. V and J are TRBV28 and TRBJ2-5; 10 bases align to TRBD1. CDR1 and CDR2 (germline): MDHEN, SYDVKM. This CDR3 region has 14 residues. Losses at the gene ends were 6 bases for V and 6 bases for J; bases not matched to a gene: 7. The whole variable domain, filled in from reference TRBV28 and TRBJ2-5, reads DVKVTQSSRYLVKRTGEKVFLECVQDMDHENMFWYRQDPGLGLRLIYFSYDVKMKEKGDIPEGYSVSREKKERFSLILESASTNQTSMYLCASSNRDRGKTQYFGPGTRLLVL.

This clone was seen once. This rearrangement joins TRBV5-8 to TRBJ1-5; unclear D gene. The CDR3 has 13 residues. V shed 0 bases and J shed 7 bases, with 8 bases lying between them. Germline V gives CDR1 SGHTS, CDR2 YDEGEE. The chain's CDR3 is CASSLGFRQPQHF. CDR3 bases: TGTGCCAGCAGCTTGGGGTTCAGGCAGCCCCAGCATTTT.

The genes are TRBV10-1 and TRBJ2-3; 9 positions match TRBD2. This CDR3 region has 15 residues. The germline V gene encodes CDR1 WNHNN and CDR2 SYGVQD (reference sequence). V lost 0 bases, J lost 6 bases, and 4 bases stayed unmatched. The CDR3, as DNA: TGCGCCAGCAGTGAGTCGAGCGGGAGGATGGATACGCAGTATTTT. Translation: CASSESSGRMDTQYF.

The V call is TRBV11-2, the J call TRBJ2-1; TRBD1 agrees at 9 bases. Germline CDR1 is SGHAT and CDR2 is FQNNGV. With V trimmed by 5 bases and J by 6 bases, 8 bases remained unmatched. The CDR3 consists of 15 residues. CDR3 sequence (DNA): TGTGCCAGCAGCCCAGAGACGACAGGGGGCAATGAGCAGTTCTTC. Translation gives CASSPETTGGNEQFF.

The genes are TRBV7-3 and TRBJ2-7, with no clear D. The CDR3 totals 12 residues. From germline, CDR1 is SGHTA and CDR2 FQGTGA. Trimming left V 6 bases short and J 6 bases short, with 12 bases between. The CDR3 here is CASSYLGGEQYF. CDR3 nucleotides: TGTGCCAGCAGTTACCTAGGCGGCGAGCAGTACTTC.

CDR3 region: CASSPWWSTNEKLFF. CDR3 sequence (DNA): TGCGCCAGCAGCCCCTGGTGGAGTACTAATGAAAAACTGTTTTTT. The chain employs TRBV4-1 and TRBJ1-4; no firm D call. Germline V gene sequence: CDR1 MGHRA, CDR2 YSYEKL. The CDR3 sequence is 15 residues long. V was trimmed by 4 bases and J by 2 bases, leaving 11 bases between them.

The chain carries TRBV10-3 and TRBJ2-3; TRBD2 matches 8 bases. V was pared by 6 bases and J by 0 bases, with 11 bases of the junction left unmatched. CDR3 length equals 17 residues. Germline V gene data show CDR1 as ENHRY and CDR2 as SYGVKD. The CDR3 is CAIRSLNSGASTDTQYF. The CDR3, as DNA: TGTGCCATCAGAAGTTTGAATAGCGGGGCTAGCACAGATACGCAGTATTTT.

The chain has TRBV5-6 and TRBJ2-1; a weak D match, TRBD2 (5 bases). The germline V and J ends were trimmed by 0 bases and 0 bases, with 13 bases remaining between them. Germline V gene lookup returns CDR1 SGHDT and CDR2 YYEEEE. This CDR3 has 17 residues. The CDR3 DNA follows: TGTGCCAGCAGCTTGGGCGAGCGGAAGAGCTCCTACAATGAGCAGTTCTTC. Protein sequence: CASSLGERKSSYNEQFF.

The chain combines TRBV18 with TRBJ2-7, with 8 bases lining up with TRBD2. This CDR3 is 15 amino acids long. Per the germline V gene, CDR1 is KGHSH and CDR2 is LQKENI. Losses at the gene ends were 2 bases for V and 7 bases for J; bases not matched to a gene: 10. CDR3 sequence reads: CASSPIVRSGGEQYF. CDR3 DNA: TGTGCCAGCTCACCAATAGTAAGATCGGGGGGGGAGCAGTACTTC. Using reference TRBV18 and TRBJ2-7 for the parts outside the CDR3, the full variable domain is NAGVMQNPRHLVRRRGQEARLRCSPMKGHSHVYWYRQLPEEGLKFMVYLQKENIIDESGMPKERFSAEFPKEGPSILRIQQVVRGDSAAYFCASSPIVRSGGEQYFGPGTRLTVT.